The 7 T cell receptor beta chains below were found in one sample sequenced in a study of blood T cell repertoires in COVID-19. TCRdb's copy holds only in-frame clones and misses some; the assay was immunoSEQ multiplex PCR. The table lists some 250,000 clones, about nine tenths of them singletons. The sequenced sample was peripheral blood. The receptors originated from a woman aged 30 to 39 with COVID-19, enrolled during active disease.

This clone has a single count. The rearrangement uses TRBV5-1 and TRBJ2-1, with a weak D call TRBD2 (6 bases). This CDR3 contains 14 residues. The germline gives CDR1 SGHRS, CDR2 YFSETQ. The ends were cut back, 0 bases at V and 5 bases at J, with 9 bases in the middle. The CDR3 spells CASSLGLGDNEQFF. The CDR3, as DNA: TGCGCCAGCAGCTTGGGACTAGGGGACAATGAGCAGTTCTTC.

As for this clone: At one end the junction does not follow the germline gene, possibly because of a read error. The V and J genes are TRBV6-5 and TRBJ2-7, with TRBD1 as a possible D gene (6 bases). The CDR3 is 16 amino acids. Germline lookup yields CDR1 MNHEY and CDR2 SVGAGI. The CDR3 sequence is CASSSAGEWYSHEQYF. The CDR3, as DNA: TGTGCCAGCAGTTCCGCAGGGGAGTGGTACTCCCACGAGCAGTACTTC.

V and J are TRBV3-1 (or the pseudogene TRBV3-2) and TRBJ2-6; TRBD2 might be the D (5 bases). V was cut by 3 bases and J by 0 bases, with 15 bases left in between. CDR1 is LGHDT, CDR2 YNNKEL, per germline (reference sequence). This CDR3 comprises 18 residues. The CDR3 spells CASSHPREGFSGANVLTF. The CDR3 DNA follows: TGTGCCAGCAGCCACCCTCGGGAAGGCTTCTCTGGGGCCAACGTCCTGACTTTC.

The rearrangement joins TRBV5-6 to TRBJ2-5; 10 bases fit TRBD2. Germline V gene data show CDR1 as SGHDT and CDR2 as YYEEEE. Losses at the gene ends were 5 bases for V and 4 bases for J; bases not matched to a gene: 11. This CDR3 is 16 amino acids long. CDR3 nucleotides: TGTGCCAGCAGGGGGGGACTAGCGACTGGTTTAGAGACCCAGTACTTC. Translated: CASRGGLATGLETQYF.

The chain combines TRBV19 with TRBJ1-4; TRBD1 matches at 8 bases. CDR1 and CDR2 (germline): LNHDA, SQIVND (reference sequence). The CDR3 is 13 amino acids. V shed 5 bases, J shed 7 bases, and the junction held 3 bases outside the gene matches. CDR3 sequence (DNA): TGTGCCAGTAGTCCAGGGGGCGGTGAAAAACTGTTTTTT. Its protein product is CASSPGGGEKLFF.

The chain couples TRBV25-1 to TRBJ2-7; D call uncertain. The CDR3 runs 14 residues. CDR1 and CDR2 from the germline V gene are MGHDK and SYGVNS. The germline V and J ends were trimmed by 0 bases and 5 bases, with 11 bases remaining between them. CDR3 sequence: CASSEYKPQDEQYF. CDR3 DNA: TGTGCCAGCAGTGAATACAAACCCCAGGACGAGCAGTACTTC.

The CDR3 bases are TGTGCCAGCAGCCCATCCGGGGGGAGCACTGAAGCTTTCTTT. It is translated as CASSPSGGSTEAFF. The rearrangement joins TRBV9 to TRBJ1-1; D perhaps matches TRBD1 (5 bases). Trimming removed 4 bases from V and 4 bases from J, with 14 bases in between. The CDR3 totals 14 residues. The germline CDR1 and CDR2 sequences are SGDLS and YYNGEE.